The 19 T cell receptor beta chains presented below share a single source sample, sequenced in a study of siplizumab effects on memory and regulatory T cells. Data came from immunoSEQ multiplex PCR; TCRdb stores just in-frame clones and leaves some out. The top ten hold approximately 1.2% of the sample, which has roughly 92,000 clones, just under 95% seen once. Sequences were obtained from non-Treg CD4+ T cells sorted from blood. Source of these receptors: a human donor in good health.

The chain couples TRBV30 to TRBJ2-2; 12 nucleotides agree with TRBD2. Per the germline V gene, CDR1 is GTSNPN and CDR2 is SVGIG (reference sequence). Unmatched junction bases numbered 9, after V lost 0 bases and J lost 4 bases. The CDR3 covers 18 residues. CDR3 DNA sequence: TGTGCCTGGAGTGTACGCCTAGCGGGAGGGCCCGGCACCGGGGAGCTGTTTTTT. Amino acids: CAWSVRLAGGPGTGELFF. The whole variable domain, remainder taken from reference TRBV30 and TRBJ2-2, is SQTIHQWPATLVQPVGSPLSLECTVEGTSNPNLYWYRQAAGRGLQLLFYSVGIGQISSEVPQNLSASRPQDRQFILSSKKLLLSDSGFYLCAWSVRLAGGPGTGELFFGEGSRLTVL.

The chain employs TRBV27 and TRBJ1-1; 10 positions agree with TRBD1. V lost 5 bases to trimming and J lost 4 bases; unmatched junction nucleotides: 13. The germline V gene has CDR1 MNHEY and CDR2 SMNVEV (reference sequence). The CDR3 extends over 17 amino acids. The CDR3 DNA follows: TGTGCCAGCAGTACCATACGTGGACAGGGGGTGGGCACTGAAGCTTTCTTT. Residues: CASSTIRGQGVGTEAFF.

The chain joins TRBV27 to TRBJ2-2; D is uncertain. Trimming stripped 3 bases from V and 1 base from J, with 6 bases between. This CDR3 region has 14 residues. The V gene's germline CDR1 is MNHEY and CDR2 SMNVEV (reference sequence). CDR3 loop: CASSFLGNTGELFF. The CDR3 DNA is TGTGCCAGCAGTTTTCTGGGGAACACCGGGGAGCTGTTTTTT.

The chain employs TRBV2 and TRBJ2-2, with 8 positions matching TRBD2. CDR1 and CDR2 from the germline V gene are SNHLY and FYNNEI. This CDR3 has 16 residues. V gave up 4 bases and J gave up 6 bases; unmatched junction bases: 10. As DNA, the CDR3 is TGTGCCAGCAGTGCCTTCGGGAGGGGTAGGGCCGGGGAGCTGTTTTTT. Protein: CASSAFGRGRAGELFF.

For the CDR3, the DNA is TGCGCCAGCAGCCCTGGGACTAGCGGGACTTTAAGCGAGCAGTACTTC. As protein: CASSPGTSGTLSEQYF. The genes are TRBV5-1 and TRBJ2-7; TRBD2 aligns across 13 bases. Germline V gives CDR1 SGHRS, CDR2 YFSETQ. The CDR3 spans 16 residues. The V segment lost 4 bases and the J segment 6 bases; nucleotides outside the gene matches: 10.

This clone was seen a single time. This sequence joins TRBV5-6 and TRBJ1-1; D not certain. Germline loops: CDR1 SGHDT, CDR2 YYEEEE. Trimming pared 2 bases from V and 11 bases from J, leaving 10 bases between. The CDR3 is made up of 11 amino acids. The CDR3 DNA reads TGTGCCAGCAGCTTCGGCAGTCTGGCTTTCTTT. Its protein is CASSFGSLAFF.

J is TRBJ2-6 and V is TRBV11-2; weak D call: TRBD1 (6 bases). Trimming stripped 4 bases from V and 2 bases from J, with 15 bases between. This CDR3 comprises 17 residues. CDR1 and CDR2 from the germline V gene are SGHAT and FQNNGV. CDR3 sequence reads: CASSSPTGSPGANVLTF. The CDR3 coding sequence is TGTGCCAGCAGCTCCCCGACAGGATCTCCTGGGGCCAACGTCCTGACTTTC.

The chain links TRBV7-6 to TRBJ2-6, with 8 bases lining up with TRBD1. The CDR3 has 17 residues. V gave up 5 bases and J gave up 0 bases; unmatched junction bases: 6. Germline CDR1 is SGHVS and CDR2 is FNYEAQ. The CDR3 nucleotides are TGTGCCAGCAGCCCAGGACAGGGAGGCTCTGGGGCCAACGTCCTGACTTTC. Amino acid sequence: CASSPGQGGSGANVLTF.

The CDR3 nucleotides read TGCGCCAGCAGCCAAGCCCAAAACTCACAGGGGCTCTATGGCTACACCTTC. This translates into CASSQAQNSQGLYGYTF. The chain is built from TRBV4-1 and TRBJ1-2, with 7 bases fitting TRBD1. This CDR3 spans 17 amino acids. Trimming cost V 1 base and J 4 bases; bases outside gene matches: 12. Germline V lookup: CDR1 MGHRA, CDR2 YSYEKL.

The rearrangement links TRBV25-1 to TRBJ2-7, with 12 bases matching TRBD2. From germline, CDR1 is MGHDK and CDR2 SYGVNS. Trimming at V came to 3 bases and at J to 6 bases, leaving 3 bases not matched to a gene. The CDR3 loop spans 14 amino acids. The CDR3 is CASSDVLAGGEQYF. CDR3 DNA: TGTGCCAGCAGTGATGTACTAGCGGGAGGCGAGCAGTACTTC.

This chain uses TRBV5-1 with TRBJ2-1; 8 bases map to TRBD2. The CDR3 is 16 residues long. CDR1 and CDR2 (germline): SGHRS, YFSETQ. The V segment lost 3 bases and the J segment 14 bases; nucleotides outside the gene matches: 19. CDR3 in amino acids: CASSSPGLDVGRLKFF. The CDR3 bases are TGCGCCAGCAGCTCTCCGGGACTAGACGTTGGGCGGTTGAAGTTCTTC.

This chain uses TRBV7-9 with TRBJ1-5; no firm D call. This CDR3 contains 16 residues. V lost 6 bases, J lost 4 bases, and 19 bases lay in between. Germline values: CDR1 SEHNR, CDR2 FQNEAQ (reference sequence). Here the CDR3 DNA reads TGTGCCAGCAGTCTCGATCAGCTCGGGGAAAATCAGCCCCAGCATTTT. Translation gives CASSLDQLGENQPQHF.

CDR3 coding DNA: TGCGCCAGCAGCCCGACTAGCGGGAAGGGAGAGACCCAGTACTTC. Translation gives CASSPTSGKGETQYF. The J gene is TRBJ2-5, the V gene TRBV5-1, with TRBD2 identical over 11 bases. Germline CDR1 reads SGHRS; CDR2 reads YFSETQ. Trimming took 4 bases from V and 4 from J; bases not matched to a gene: 6. CDR3 size: 15 residues.

The V call is TRBV18, the J call TRBJ1-1; D not certain. CDR3 size: 14 residues. The V gene's germline CDR1 is KGHSH and CDR2 LQKENI. Trimming left V 3 bases short and J 8 bases short, with 16 bases between. The DNA for the CDR3 is TGTGCCAGCTCACCCGTAGACAACAGAGGCGAAGCTTTCTTT. It codes for CASSPVDNRGEAFF.

The genes are TRBV7-9 and TRBJ2-7, with 7 nucleotides matching TRBD1. The CDR3 has 14 residues. Germline V gene data show CDR1 as SEHNR and CDR2 as FQNEAQ (reference sequence). V dropped 4 bases and J dropped 0; count of bases not matched to a gene: 3. CDR3 DNA: TGTGCCAGCAGCTCGGACAGGACCTCCTACGAGCAGTACTTC. As protein: CASSSDRTSYEQYF.

The chain combines TRBV25-1 with TRBJ1-2; D not resolved. The CDR3 runs 14 residues. Germline V lookup: CDR1 MGHDK, CDR2 SYGVNS. Trimming removed 2 bases at V and 8 bases at J, with 15 bases between. The CDR3 reads CASSETGRGHGYTF. CDR3 in DNA: TGTGCCAGCAGTGAAACGGGGAGAGGGCACGGCTACACCTTC.

The chain has TRBV7-2 and TRBJ1-2; unclear D gene. CDR1 and CDR2 from the germline V gene are SGHTA and FQGNSA. The CDR3 runs to 16 residues. The germline V and J ends were trimmed by 3 bases and 4 bases, with 18 bases remaining between them. The CDR3 DNA is TGTGCCAGCAGCTTCGGGGTGGGCAGCTTAGGCTATGGCTACACCTTC. This gives the protein CASSFGVGSLGYGYTF.

The chain recombines TRBV11-2 with TRBJ2-4; possibly TRBD2 for D (6 bases). This CDR3 is 15 amino acids long. The V end was cut by 6 bases, the J end by 7 bases, with 19 bases between. Germline CDR1 is SGHAT and CDR2 is FQNNGV. CDR3 sequence: CASSPGWSRGNIQYF. The CDR3 nucleotides are TGTGCCAGCAGTCCCGGTTGGTCCCGGGGGAACATTCAGTACTTC.

This chain links TRBV2 with TRBJ2-6; perhaps TRBD2 as D (5 bases). This CDR3 comprises 14 residues. Trimming took 8 bases from V and 2 from J, leaving 10 bases between them. CDR1 SNHLY and CDR2 FYNNEI come from the germline V gene. CDR3: CASEGIAGANVLTF. In DNA, the CDR3 is TGTGCCAGCGAGGGAATCGCTGGGGCCAACGTCCTGACTTTC.